This entry describes one T cell receptor beta chain. Its specificity is unknown. The entry originates in a study of a mutant IDH1 vaccine in newly diagnosed glioma. Overall study context: Vaccination followed radiotherapy alone by 4-6 weeks, or accompanied temozolomide cycles. Earlier care involved radiotherapy, temozolomide, or both, and the majority received both.

Produced via immunoSEQ multiplex PCR; TCRdb's table is partial and in-frame only. The data show 50,000 to 70,000 clones, roughly 87% seen once. Time point given: week 47, end of study. Each dose of the vaccine consisted of 300 ug of mutant IDH1 20-mer peptide, with topical imiquimod. This receptor was identified in a woman aged 45-60 years with glioma. The input for sequencing was PBMCs, taken from a glioma patient whose treatment included an IDH1 peptide vaccine.

DNA for the CDR3: TGTGCCAGCAGTTTACTAGCGGGGGCGCTGGCAGGATCGAACACCGGGGAGCTGTTTTTT. Translation: CASSLLAGALAGSNTGELFF. The V and J genes are TRBV27 and TRBJ2-2; 10 nucleotides match TRBD2. Trimming at V came to 2 bases and at J to 0 bases, leaving 12 bases not matched to a gene. CDR1 and CDR2 from the germline V gene are MNHEY and SMNVEV (reference sequence). The CDR3 extends over 20 amino acids.